Ten or more counts support the clone carrying this T cell receptor beta chain. CDR1 is SGHRS and CDR2 is YFSETQ in the germline V gene. The CDR3 covers 14 residues. V lost 0 bases, J lost 6 bases, and 10 bases lay in between. The record originates from a study of cytotoxic CD8 clonotypes in ibrutinib-treated CLL. TCRdb keeps only in-frame clones here, not all; method: immunoSEQ multiplex PCR. The data contain about 200,000 clones, more than 70% of them seen just once; the ten biggest clones take up about an eighth. Around 1.8 micrograms of genomic DNA came from cryopreserved PBMCs for TCR beta libraries.

This sample comprised PBMCs, obtained after 12 months of ibrutinib treatment. The source of this sequence is a human donor with chronic lymphocytic leukemia. V gene TRBV5-1 combines with J gene TRBJ2-1; the D gene is possibly TRBD1 (5 bases). CDR3 in amino acids: CASSLEGAGNEQFF. CDR3 in DNA: TGCGCCAGCAGCTTGGAAGGGGCAGGCAATGAGCAGTTCTTC.